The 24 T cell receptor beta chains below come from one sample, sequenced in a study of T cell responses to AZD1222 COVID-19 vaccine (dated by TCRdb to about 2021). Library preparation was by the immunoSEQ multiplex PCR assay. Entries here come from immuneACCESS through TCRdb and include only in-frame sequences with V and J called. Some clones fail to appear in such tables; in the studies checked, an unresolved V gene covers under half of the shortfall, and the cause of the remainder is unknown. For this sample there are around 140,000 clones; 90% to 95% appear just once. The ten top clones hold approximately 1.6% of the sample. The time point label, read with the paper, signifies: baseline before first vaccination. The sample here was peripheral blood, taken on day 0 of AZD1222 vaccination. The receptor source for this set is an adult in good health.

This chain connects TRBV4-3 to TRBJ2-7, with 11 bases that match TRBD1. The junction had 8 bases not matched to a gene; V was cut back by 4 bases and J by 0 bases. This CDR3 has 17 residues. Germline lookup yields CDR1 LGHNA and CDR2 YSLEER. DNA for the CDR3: TGCGCCAGCAGCCGGACAGGGGGCGCGTTTAGCTCCTACGAGCAGTACTTC. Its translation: CASSRTGGAFSSYEQYF.

The CDR3 nucleotides read TGCGCCAGCAGCCAAGAGACAGCCTTCCTTGGGGACGGCTACACCTTC. It specifies CASSQETAFLGDGYTF. The chain couples TRBV4-1 to TRBJ1-2, with a weak D call TRBD1 (5 bases). The CDR3 is 16 amino acids. Trimming pared 0 bases from V and 8 bases from J, leaving 19 bases between. Per germline, CDR1 MGHRA and CDR2 YSYEKL.

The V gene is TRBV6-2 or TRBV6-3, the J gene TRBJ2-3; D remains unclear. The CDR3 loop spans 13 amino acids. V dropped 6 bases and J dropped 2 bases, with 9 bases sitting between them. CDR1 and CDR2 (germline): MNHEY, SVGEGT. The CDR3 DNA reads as TGTGCCAGCAGCCTTGGGTACACAGATACGCAGTATTTT. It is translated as CASSLGYTDTQYF.

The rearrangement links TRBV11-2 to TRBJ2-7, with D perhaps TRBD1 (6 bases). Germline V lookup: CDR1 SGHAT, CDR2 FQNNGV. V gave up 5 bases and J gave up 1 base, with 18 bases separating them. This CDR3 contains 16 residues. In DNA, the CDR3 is TGTGCCAGCAGCCCTGACTTGGGGGCCGTTTCCTACGAGCAGTACTTC. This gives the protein CASSPDLGAVSYEQYF.

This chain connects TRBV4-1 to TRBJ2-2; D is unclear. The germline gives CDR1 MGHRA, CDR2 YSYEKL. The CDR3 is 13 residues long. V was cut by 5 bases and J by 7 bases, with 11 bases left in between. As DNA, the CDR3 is TGCGCCAGCAGCGTGTGGTGGGGCGGGGAGCTGTTTTTT. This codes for CASSVWWGGELFF.

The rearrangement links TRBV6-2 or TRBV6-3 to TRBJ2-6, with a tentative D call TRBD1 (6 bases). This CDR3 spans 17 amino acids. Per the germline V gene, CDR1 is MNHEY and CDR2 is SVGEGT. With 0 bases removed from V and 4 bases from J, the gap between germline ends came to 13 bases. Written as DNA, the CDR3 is TGTGCCAGCAGTTACTCGATGAGGGGGTACGGGGCCAACGTCCTGACTTTC. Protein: CASSYSMRGYGANVLTF.

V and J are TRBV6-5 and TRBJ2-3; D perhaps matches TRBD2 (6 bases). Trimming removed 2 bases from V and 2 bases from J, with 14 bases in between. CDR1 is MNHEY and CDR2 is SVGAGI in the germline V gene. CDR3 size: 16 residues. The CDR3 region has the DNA TGTGCCAGCAGTTACAACGGACGGGAGTACACAGATACGCAGTATTTT. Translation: CASSYNGREYTDTQYF.

CDR3 in DNA: TGCAGCGTTGAACCGGAATCCTATGGCTACACCTTC. As protein: CSVEPESYGYTF. This chain uses TRBV29-1 with TRBJ1-2, with D unclear. CDR3 size: 12 residues. The ends were cut back, 2 bases at V and 4 bases at J, with 8 bases in the middle. Germline V gene lookup returns CDR1 SQVTM and CDR2 ANQGSEA.

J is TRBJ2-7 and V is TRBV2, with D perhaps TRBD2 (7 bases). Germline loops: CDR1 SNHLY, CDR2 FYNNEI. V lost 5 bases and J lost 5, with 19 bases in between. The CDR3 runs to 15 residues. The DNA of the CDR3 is TGTGCCAGCAGTAACCTGCCGGGGGGCCGGAACGAGCAGTACTTC. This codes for CASSNLPGGRNEQYF.

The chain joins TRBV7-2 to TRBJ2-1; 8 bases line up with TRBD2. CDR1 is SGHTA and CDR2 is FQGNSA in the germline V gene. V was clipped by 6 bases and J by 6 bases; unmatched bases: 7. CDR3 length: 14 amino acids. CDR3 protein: CASRFGGGRNEQFF. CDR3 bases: TGTGCCAGCAGGTTCGGCGGGGGGCGCAATGAGCAGTTCTTC.

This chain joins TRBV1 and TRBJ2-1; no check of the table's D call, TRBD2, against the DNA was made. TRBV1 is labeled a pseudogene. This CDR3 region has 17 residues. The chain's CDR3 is CTSSQDHAGGPYNEQFF. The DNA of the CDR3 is TGCACCAGCAGCCAAGATCACGCGGGGGGCCCCTACAATGAGCAGTTCTTC.

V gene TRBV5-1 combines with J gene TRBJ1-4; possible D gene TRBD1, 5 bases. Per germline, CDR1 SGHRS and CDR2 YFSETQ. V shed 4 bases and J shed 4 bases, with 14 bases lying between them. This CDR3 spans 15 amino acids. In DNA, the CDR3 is TGCGCCAGCAGCCGCGACGGGGGGTTTAATGAAAAACTGTTTTTT. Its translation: CASSRDGGFNEKLFF. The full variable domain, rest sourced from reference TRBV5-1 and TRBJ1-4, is KAGVTQTPRYLIKTRGQQVTLSCSPISGHRSVSWYQQTPGQGLQFLFEYFSETQRNKGNFPGRFSGRQFSNSRSEMNVSTLELGDSALYLCASSRDGGFNEKLFFGSGTQLSVL.

The CDR3 sequence: CASSSSGSRNEQFF. The CDR3 bases are TGTGCCAGCAGCTCCTCGGGGTCCCGCAATGAGCAGTTCTTC. J is TRBJ2-1 and V is TRBV7-3; a weak D match, TRBD2 (5 bases). Trimming shortened V by 4 bases and J by 6 bases, and 13 bases separated the two germline ends. CDR1 SGHTA and CDR2 FQGTGA come from the germline V gene. The CDR3 is made up of 14 amino acids.

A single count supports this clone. The CDR3: CASSPPGVSGANVLTF. CDR3 nucleotide sequence: TGTGCCAGCTCACCACCGGGTGTCTCTGGGGCCAACGTCCTGACTTTC. The chain combines TRBV18 with TRBJ2-6; D ambiguous. Trimming left V 0 bases short and J 0 bases short, with 6 bases between. The CDR3 is 16 amino acids. Germline V gene sequence: CDR1 KGHSH, CDR2 LQKENI.

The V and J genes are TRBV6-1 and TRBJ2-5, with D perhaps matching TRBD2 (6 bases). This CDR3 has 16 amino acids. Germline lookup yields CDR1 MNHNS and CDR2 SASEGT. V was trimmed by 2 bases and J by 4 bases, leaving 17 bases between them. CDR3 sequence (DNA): TGTGCCAGCAGTGAATTGATCGGGGGATTGGGAGAGACCCAGTACTTC. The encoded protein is CASSELIGGLGETQYF.

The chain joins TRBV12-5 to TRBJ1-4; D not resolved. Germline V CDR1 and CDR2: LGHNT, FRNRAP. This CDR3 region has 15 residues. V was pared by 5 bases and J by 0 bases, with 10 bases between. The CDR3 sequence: CASGLGSATNEKLFF. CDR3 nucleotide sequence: TGTGCTAGTGGTCTCGGAAGCGCAACTAATGAAAAACTGTTTTTT.

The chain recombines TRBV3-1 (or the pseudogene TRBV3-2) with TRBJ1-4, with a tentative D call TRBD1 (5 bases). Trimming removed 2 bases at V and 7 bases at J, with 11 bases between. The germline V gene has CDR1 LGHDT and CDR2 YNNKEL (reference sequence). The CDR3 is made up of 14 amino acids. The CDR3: CASSQSQGAEKLFF. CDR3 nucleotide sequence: TGTGCCAGCAGCCAAAGCCAGGGAGCTGAAAAACTGTTTTTT.

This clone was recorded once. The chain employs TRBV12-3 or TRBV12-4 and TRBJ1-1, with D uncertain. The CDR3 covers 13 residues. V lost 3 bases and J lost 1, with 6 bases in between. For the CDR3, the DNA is TGTGCCAGCAGTTTTGGCAGGAACACTGAAGCTTTCTTT. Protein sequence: CASSFGRNTEAFF.

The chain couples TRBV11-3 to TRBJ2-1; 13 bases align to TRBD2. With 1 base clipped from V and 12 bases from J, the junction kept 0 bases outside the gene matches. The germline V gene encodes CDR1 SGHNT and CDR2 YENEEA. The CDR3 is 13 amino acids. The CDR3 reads CASSLGLAGGQFF. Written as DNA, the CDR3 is TGTGCCAGCAGCTTAGGACTAGCGGGAGGGCAGTTCTTC.

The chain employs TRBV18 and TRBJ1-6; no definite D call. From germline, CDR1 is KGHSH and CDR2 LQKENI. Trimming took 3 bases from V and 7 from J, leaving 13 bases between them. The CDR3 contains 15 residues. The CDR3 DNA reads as TGTGCCAGCTCACCCTCTCCGGGTAAAAATTCACCCCTCCACTTT. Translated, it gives CASSPSPGKNSPLHF.

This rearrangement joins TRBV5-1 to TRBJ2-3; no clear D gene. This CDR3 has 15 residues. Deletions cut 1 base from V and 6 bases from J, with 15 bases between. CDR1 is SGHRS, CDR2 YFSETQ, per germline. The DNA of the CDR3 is TGCGCCAGCAGCTTGCGAGTCGGGTCCGGGGATACGCAGTATTTT. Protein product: CASSLRVGSGDTQYF.

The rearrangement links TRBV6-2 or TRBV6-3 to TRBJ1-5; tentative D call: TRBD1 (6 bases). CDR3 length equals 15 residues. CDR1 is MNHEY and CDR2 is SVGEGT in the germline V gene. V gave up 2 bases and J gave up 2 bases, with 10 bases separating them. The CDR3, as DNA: TGTGCCAGCAGTTACGGAGGGGGTGGCAATCAGCCCCAGCATTTT. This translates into CASSYGGGGNQPQHF.

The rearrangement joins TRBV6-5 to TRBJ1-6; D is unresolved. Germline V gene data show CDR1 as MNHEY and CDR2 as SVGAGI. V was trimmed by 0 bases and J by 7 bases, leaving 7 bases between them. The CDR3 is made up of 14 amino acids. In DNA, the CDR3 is TGTGCCAGCAGTTACTCTAGGCCGAATTCACCCCTCCACTTT. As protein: CASSYSRPNSPLHF.

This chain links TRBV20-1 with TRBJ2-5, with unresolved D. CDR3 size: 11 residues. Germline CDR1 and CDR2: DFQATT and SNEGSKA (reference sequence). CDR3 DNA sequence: TGCACTATTGACCCCGGGGAGACCCAGTACTTC. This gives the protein CTIDPGETQYF.